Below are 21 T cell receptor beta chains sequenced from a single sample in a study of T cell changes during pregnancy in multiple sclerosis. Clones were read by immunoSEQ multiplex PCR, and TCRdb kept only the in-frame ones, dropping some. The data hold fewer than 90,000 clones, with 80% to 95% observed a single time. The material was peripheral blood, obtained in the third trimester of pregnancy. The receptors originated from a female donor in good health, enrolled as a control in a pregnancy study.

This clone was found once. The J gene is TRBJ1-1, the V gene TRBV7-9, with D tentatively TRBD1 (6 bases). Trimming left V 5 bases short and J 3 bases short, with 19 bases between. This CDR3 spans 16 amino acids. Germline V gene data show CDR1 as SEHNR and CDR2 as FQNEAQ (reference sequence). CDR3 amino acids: CASSPAKTGRDTEAFF. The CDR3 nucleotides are TGTGCCAGCAGCCCAGCCAAGACAGGAAGGGACACTGAAGCTTTCTTT.

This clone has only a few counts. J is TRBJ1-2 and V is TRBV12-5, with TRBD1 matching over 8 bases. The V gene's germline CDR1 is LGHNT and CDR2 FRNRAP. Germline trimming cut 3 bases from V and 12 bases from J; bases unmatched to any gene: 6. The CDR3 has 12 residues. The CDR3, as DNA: TGTGCTAGTGGTTTAGACAGGGGTCTCAACACCTTC. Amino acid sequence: CASGLDRGLNTF.

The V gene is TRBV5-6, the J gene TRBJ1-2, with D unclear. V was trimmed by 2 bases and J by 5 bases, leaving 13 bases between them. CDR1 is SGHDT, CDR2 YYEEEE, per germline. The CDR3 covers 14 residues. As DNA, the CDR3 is TGTGCCAGCAGCTTTTCGGTCGGGAGGTATGGCTACACCTTC. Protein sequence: CASSFSVGRYGYTF.

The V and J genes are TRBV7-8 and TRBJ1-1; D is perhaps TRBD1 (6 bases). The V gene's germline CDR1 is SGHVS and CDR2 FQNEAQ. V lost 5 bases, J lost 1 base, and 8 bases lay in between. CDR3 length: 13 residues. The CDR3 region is CASSVQGNTEAFF. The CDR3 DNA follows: TGTGCCAGCAGCGTACAGGGGAACACTGAAGCTTTCTTT.

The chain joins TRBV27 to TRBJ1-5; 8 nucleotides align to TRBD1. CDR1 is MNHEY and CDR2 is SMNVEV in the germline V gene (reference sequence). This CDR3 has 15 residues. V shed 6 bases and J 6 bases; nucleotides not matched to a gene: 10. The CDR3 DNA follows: TGTGCCAGCAGCACCGGACAGGGTTACTCTCAGCCCCAGCATTTT. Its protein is CASSTGQGYSQPQHF.

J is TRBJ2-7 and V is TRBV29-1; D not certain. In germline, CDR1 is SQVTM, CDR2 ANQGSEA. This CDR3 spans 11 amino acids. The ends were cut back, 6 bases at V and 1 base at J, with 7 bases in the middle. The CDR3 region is CSVVESYEQYF. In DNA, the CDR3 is TGCAGCGTCGTGGAGTCCTACGAGCAGTACTTC.

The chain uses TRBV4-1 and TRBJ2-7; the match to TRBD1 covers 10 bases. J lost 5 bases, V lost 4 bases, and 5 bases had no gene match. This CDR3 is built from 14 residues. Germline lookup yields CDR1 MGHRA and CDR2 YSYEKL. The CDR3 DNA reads TGCGCCAGCAGCCCCGGACAGGGGGTCCACGAGCAGTACTTC. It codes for CASSPGQGVHEQYF.

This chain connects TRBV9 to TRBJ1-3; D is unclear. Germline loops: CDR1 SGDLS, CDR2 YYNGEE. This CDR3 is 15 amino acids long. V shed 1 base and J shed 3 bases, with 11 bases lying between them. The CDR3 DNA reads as TGTGCCAGCAGCGTACGACCGGGGTATGGAAACACCATATATTTT. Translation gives CASSVRPGYGNTIYF.

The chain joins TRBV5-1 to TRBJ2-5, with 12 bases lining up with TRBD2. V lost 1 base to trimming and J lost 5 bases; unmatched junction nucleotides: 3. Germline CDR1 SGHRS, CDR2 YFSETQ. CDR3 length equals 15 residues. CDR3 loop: CASSLSLAGGETQYF. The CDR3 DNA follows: TGCGCCAGCAGCTTGTCGCTAGCGGGAGGGGAGACCCAGTACTTC.

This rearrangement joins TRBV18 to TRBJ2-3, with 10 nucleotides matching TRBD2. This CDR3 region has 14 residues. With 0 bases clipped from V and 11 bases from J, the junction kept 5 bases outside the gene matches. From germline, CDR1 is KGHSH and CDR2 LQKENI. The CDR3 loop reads CASSPPLAGVMQYF. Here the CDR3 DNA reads TGTGCCAGCTCACCACCGCTAGCGGGAGTGATGCAGTATTTT.

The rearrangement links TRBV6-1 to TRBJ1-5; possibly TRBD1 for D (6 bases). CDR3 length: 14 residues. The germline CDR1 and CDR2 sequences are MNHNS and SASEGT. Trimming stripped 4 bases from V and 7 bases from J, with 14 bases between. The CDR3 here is CASSAGGGGQPQHF. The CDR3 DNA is TGTGCCAGCAGTGCTGGGGGCGGTGGGCAGCCCCAGCATTTT.

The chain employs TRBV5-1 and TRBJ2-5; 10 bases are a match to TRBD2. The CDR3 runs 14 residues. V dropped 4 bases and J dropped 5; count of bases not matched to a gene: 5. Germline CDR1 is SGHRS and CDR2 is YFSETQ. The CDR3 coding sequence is TGCGCCAGCAGCCTAGGGACTAGCGCCGAGACCCAGTACTTC. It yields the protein CASSLGTSAETQYF.

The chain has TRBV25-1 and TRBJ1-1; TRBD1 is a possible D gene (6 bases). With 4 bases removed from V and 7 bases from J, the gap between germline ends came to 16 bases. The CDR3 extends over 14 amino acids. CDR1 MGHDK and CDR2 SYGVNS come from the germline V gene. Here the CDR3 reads CASSASGAGGEAFF. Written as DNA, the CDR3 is TGTGCCAGCAGTGCCTCAGGGGCGGGGGGTGAAGCTTTCTTT.

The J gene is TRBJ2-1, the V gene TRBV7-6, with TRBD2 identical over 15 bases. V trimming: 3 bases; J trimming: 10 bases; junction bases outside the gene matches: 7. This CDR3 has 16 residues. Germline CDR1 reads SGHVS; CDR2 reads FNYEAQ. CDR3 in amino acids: CASSFGLAGGSEEQFF. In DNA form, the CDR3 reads TGTGCCAGCAGCTTTGGACTAGCGGGAGGGTCCGAGGAGCAGTTCTTC.

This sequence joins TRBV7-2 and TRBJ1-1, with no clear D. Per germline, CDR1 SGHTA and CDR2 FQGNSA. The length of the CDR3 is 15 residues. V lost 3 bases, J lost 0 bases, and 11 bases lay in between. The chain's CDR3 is CASSFVGSMNTEAFF. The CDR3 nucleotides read TGTGCCAGCAGCTTCGTCGGGTCCATGAACACTGAAGCTTTCTTT.

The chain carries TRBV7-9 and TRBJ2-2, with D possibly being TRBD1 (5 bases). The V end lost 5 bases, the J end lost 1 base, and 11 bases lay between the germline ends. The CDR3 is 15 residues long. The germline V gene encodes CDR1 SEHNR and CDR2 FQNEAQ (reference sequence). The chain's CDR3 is CASSLPTGNTGELFF. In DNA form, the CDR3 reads TGTGCCAGCAGCCTCCCTACAGGGAACACCGGGGAGCTGTTTTTT. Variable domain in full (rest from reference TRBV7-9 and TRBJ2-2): DTGVSQNPRHKITKRGQNVTFRCDPISEHNRLYWYRQTLGQGPEFLTYFQNEAQLEKSRLLSDRFSAERPKGSFSTLEIQRTEQGDSAMYLCASSLPTGNTGELFFGEGSRLTVL.

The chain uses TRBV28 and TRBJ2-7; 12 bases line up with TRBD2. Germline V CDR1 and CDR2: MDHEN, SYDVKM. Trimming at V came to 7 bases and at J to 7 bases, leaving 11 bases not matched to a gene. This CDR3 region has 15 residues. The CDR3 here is CASTGASGRAGEQYF. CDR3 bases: TGTGCCAGCACCGGGGCTAGCGGGAGGGCCGGAGAGCAGTACTTC.

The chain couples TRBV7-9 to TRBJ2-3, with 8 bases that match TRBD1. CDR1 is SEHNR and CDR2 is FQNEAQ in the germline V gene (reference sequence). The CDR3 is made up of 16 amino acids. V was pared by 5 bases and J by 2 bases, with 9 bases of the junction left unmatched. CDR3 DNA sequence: TGTGCCAGCAGCCGACTCGACAGGGGACCCACAGATACGCAGTATTTT. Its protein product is CASSRLDRGPTDTQYF.

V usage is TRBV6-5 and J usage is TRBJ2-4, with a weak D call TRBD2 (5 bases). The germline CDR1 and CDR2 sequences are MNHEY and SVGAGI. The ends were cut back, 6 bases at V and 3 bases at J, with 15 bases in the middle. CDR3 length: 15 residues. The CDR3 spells CASSEGSGVKNIQYF. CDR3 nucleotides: TGTGCCAGCAGCGAGGGCTCCGGGGTCAAAAACATTCAGTACTTC.

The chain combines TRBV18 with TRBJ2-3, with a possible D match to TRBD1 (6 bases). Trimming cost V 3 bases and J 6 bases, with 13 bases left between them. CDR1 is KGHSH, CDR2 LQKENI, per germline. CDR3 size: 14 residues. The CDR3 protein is CASSPATGWDTQYF. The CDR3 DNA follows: TGTGCCAGCTCACCGGCGACAGGTTGGGATACGCAGTATTTT.

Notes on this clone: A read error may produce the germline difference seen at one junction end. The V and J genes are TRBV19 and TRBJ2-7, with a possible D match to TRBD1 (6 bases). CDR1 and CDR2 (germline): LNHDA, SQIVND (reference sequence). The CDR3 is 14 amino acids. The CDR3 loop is CARSTGQQHYEQYF. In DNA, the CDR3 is TGTGCCAGAAGTACTGGACAGCAGCATTACGAGCAGTACTTC.